These 2 T cell receptor beta chains originate from one sample sequenced in a study of blood T cell repertoires in COVID-19. Profiled with immunoSEQ multiplex PCR; TCRdb holds only in-frame clones, not every one. The sample consists of roughly 700,000 clones, around 89% of them appearing once. Sequenced: peripheral blood. The receptors here all came from a woman between 18 and 30 years old with acute or convalescent COVID-19.

The chain links TRBV6-5 to TRBJ1-1; TRBD1 is a possible D gene (6 bases). There are 13 residues in the CDR3. Looked up from germline, CDR1 is MNHEY and CDR2 is SVGAGI. Trimming cost V 8 bases and J 8 bases, with 18 bases left between them. The CDR3 spells CASLGAGREEAFF. As DNA, the CDR3 is TGTGCCAGCTTGGGGGCAGGCCGGGAAGAAGCTTTCTTT.

The chain employs TRBV10-1 and TRBJ1-1; no definite D call. Germline values: CDR1 WNHNN, CDR2 SYGVQD (reference sequence). The CDR3 has 14 amino acids. The ends were cut back, 3 bases at V and 1 base at J, with 9 bases in the middle. The CDR3 reads CASSEFCGNTEAFF. In DNA, the CDR3 is TGCGCCAGCAGTGAATTCTGCGGGAACACTGAAGCTTTCTTT.